What follows is one TCR beta chain and its context. The data were taken from a study of response to subunit inactivated influenza vaccine. In TCRdb, the RT-PCR reads were re-called with MiXCR into one record per CDR3 protein. Among about 620,000 distinct CDR3 sequences listed, over 9% were seen once. The CDR3 runs to 11 residues. The V end was cut by 9 bases, the J end by 11 bases, with 15 bases between. This same sample was also taken into another study, of T cells expressing NK-cell markers. That work contributes: cDNA encoding TCR beta was synthesized via 5'RACE template switching incorporating UMIs.

Material: PBMCs from blood, obtained on the day of vaccination. This clonotype originated in a man in his forties or fifties who received an inactivated influenza vaccine. V gene TRBV5-3 combines with J gene TRBJ2-1, with unresolved D. TRBV5-3 is recorded as an ORF, its role being uncertain. CDR3 nucleotide sequence: TGTGCCATGGGCCCTGGGCTCAAGCAGTTCTTC. This encodes CAMGPGLKQFF.